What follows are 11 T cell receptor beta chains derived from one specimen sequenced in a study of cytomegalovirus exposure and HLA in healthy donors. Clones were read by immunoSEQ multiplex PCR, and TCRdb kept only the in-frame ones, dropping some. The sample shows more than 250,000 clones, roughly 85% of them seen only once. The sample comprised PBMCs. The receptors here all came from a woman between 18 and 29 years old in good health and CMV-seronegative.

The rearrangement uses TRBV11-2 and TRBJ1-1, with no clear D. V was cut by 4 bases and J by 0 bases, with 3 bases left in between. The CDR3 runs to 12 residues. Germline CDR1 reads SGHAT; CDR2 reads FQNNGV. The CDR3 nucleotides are TGTGCCAGCAGCTCTATGAACACTGAAGCTTTCTTT. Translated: CASSSMNTEAFF.

In DNA form, the CDR3 reads TGTGCCAGCAGCTCTCGGACAGGGCAAGAGACCCAGTACTTC. It translates to CASSSRTGQETQYF. The chain recombines TRBV9 with TRBJ2-5; TRBD1 agrees at 8 bases. This CDR3 has 14 residues. Looked up from germline, CDR1 is SGDLS and CDR2 is YYNGEE. After removal of 4 bases from V and 2 bases from J, the junction contained 4 bases not matched to a gene.

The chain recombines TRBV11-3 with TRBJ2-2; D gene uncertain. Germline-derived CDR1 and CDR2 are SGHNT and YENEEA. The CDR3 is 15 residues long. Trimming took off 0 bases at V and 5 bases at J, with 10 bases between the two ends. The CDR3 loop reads CASSLDPTPTGELFF. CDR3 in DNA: TGTGCCAGCAGCTTAGACCCGACACCTACCGGGGAGCTGTTTTTT.

This chain's CDR3 is CSVSAGLNQPQHF. The CDR3 DNA reads TGCAGCGTGAGTGCGGGACTCAATCAGCCCCAGCATTTT. The chain recombines TRBV29-1 with TRBJ1-5, with D possibly TRBD1 on 5 matching bases. Trimming shortened V by 6 bases and J by 3 bases, and 12 bases separated the two germline ends. Germline-derived CDR1 and CDR2 are SQVTM and ANQGSEA. This CDR3 contains 13 residues.

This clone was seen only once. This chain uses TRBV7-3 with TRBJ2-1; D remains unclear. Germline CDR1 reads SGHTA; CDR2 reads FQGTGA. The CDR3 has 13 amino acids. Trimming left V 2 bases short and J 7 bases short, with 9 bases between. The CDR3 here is CASSLAFGNEQFF. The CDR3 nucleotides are TGTGCCAGCAGCTTAGCGTTCGGGAATGAGCAGTTCTTC.

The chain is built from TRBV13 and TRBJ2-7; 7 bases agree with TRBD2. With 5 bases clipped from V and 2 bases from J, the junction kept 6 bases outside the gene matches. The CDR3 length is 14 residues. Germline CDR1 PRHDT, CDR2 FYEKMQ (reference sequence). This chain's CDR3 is CASSAGLQTYEQYF. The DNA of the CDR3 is TGTGCCAGCAGCGCGGGACTACAAACCTACGAGCAGTACTTC.

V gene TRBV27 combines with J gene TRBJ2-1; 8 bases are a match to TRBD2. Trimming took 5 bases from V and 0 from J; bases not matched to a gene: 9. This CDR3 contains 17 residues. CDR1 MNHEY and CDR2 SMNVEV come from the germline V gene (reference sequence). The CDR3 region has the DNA TGTGCCAGCAGTCGCCAGCTAGCGGGCTCCTCCTACAATGAGCAGTTCTTC. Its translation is CASSRQLAGSSYNEQFF.

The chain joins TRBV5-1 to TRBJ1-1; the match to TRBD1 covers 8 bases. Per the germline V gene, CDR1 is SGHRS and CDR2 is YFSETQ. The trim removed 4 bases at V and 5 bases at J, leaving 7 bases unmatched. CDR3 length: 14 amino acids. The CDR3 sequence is CASSQEDRETEAFF. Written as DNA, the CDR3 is TGCGCCAGCAGCCAAGAGGACAGGGAGACTGAAGCTTTCTTT.

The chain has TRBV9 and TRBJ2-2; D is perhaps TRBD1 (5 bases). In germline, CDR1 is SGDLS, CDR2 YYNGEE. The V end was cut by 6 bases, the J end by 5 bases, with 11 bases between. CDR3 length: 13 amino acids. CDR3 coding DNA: TGTGCCAGCACTCCCTCAGGGACCGGGGAGCTGTTTTTT. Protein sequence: CASTPSGTGELFF.

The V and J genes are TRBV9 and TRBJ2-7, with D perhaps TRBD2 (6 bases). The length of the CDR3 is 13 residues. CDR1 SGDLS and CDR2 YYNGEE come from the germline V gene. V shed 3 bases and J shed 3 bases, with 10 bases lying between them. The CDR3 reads CASSAGGNYEQYF. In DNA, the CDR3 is TGTGCCAGCAGCGCCGGGGGAAACTACGAGCAGTACTTC.

For the CDR3, the DNA is TGTGCCAGCTCACCACCAGGGGGAAACTATGGCTACACCTTC. Protein sequence: CASSPPGGNYGYTF. The gene calls are TRBV18 and TRBJ1-2, with D tentatively TRBD1 (6 bases). Deletions cut 0 bases from V and 2 bases from J, with 7 bases between. Germline V gene sequence: CDR1 KGHSH, CDR2 LQKENI. The CDR3 totals 14 residues.